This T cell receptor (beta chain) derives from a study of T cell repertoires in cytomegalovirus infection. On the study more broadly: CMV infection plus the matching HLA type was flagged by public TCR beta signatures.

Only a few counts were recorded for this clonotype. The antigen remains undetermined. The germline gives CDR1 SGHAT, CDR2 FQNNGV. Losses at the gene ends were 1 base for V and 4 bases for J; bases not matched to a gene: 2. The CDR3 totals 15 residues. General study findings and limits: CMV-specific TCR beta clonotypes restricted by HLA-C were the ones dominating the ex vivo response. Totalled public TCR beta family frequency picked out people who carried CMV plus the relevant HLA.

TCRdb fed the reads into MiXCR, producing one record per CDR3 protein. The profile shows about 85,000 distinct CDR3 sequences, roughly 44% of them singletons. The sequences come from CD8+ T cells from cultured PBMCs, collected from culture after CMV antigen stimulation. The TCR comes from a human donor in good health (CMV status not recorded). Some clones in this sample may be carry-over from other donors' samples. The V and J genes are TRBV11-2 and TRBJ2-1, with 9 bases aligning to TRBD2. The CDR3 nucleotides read TGTGCCAGCAGCTTAGGCGGGGGGGAGTACAATGAGCAGTTCTTC. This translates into CASSLGGGEYNEQFF.